The clone carrying this T cell receptor beta chain was counted between two and nine times. What it binds is unknown. This entry comes from a study of OX40 agonist ivuxolimab in advanced cancers. Study-level background: The drug used for patients, ivuxolimab, was an agonistic anti-OX40 (CD134) antibody. Treatment received earlier with anti-PD-1, anti-PD-L1 or anti-CTLA-4 agents was allowed, and 40% had some. General study results and limits: Normalized T-cell clonal expansion was also low in a subset of nonresponders.

Clones were sequenced by immunoSEQ multiplex PCR, and TCRdb holds only the in-frame ones, with some missing. The sample includes 60,000 to 75,000 clones, just over 85% of them seen just once. This receptor was taken from an adult with an advanced solid tumor such as melanoma, head and neck, liver or kidney cancer. This sample comprised CD4+ or CD8+ T cells sorted from blood, obtained in a trial of the OX40 agonist ivuxolimab.

The CDR3 is CASSEARVQPQHF. The CDR3 coding sequence is TGTGCCAGCAGTGAAGCCAGGGTCCAGCCCCAGCATTTT. The rearrangement uses TRBV2 and TRBJ1-5; possibly TRBD1 for D (5 bases). This CDR3 is 13 amino acids long. CDR1 is SNHLY, CDR2 FYNNEI, per germline. V lost 0 bases and J 7 bases, leaving 7 bases between the germline ends. Full variable domain (missing parts from reference TRBV2 and TRBJ1-5): EPEVTQTPSHQVTQMGQEVILRCVPISNHLYFYWYRQILGQKVEFLVSFYNNEISEKSEIFDDQFSVERPDGSNFTLKIRSTKLEDSAMYFCASSEARVQPQHFGDGTRLSIL.